Reported below is one TCR beta chain. V was cut by 3 bases and J by 5 bases, with 21 bases left in between. The V gene's germline CDR1 is SGHKS and CDR2 YYEKEE (reference sequence). This CDR3 is 17 amino acids long. This table comes from immunoSEQ multiplex PCR, and its TCRdb copy is limited to in-frame clones, with some not included. Here the sample spans some 40,000 clones, 70% to 90% being singletons. The sample is drawn from a study of OX40 agonist ivuxolimab in advanced cancers. The sequences come from CD4+ or CD8+ T cells sorted from blood, collected in a trial of the OX40 agonist ivuxolimab. The chain carries TRBV5-5 and TRBJ1-5; a possible D gene is TRBD1 (6 bases). The sequence derives from an adult with an advanced solid tumor such as melanoma, head and neck, liver or kidney cancer. Here the CDR3 reads CASSSSQGIALDQPQHF. The CDR3 nucleotides read TGTGCCAGCAGCTCGTCACAGGGCATAGCATTAGATCAGCCCCAGCATTTT.